This TCR beta chain was recorded in a study of response to subunit inactivated influenza vaccine. Study-wide points: Authors proposed each seasonal influenza vaccination draws in few new T cells.

A remark on this clonotype: Its antigen remains unidentified.

Trimming shortened V by 5 bases and J by 2 bases, and 10 bases separated the two germline ends. The CDR3 spans 13 residues. Germline CDR1 reads SGHRS; CDR2 reads YFSETQ. TCRdb reanalysed the RT-PCR reads using MiXCR and keeps one entry per CDR3 protein. The sample lists about 780,000 distinct CDR3 sequences; under 20% were seen once. The chain has TRBV5-1 and TRBJ2-5; D ambiguous. The sample consisted of PBMCs from blood, taken 5 days after vaccination. The TCR originated in a man between 45 and 60 years old who received an inactivated influenza vaccine. The CDR3 protein is CASRQTAQETQYF. The CDR3, as DNA: TGCGCCAGCAGACAGACGGCACAAGAGACCCAGTACTTC.